This TCR beta chain was sequenced for a study of T cell changes during pregnancy in multiple sclerosis. Only in-frame clones appear in the TCRdb table, and some are missing; sequencing was by immunoSEQ multiplex PCR. The sample contains fewer than 85,000 clones, 92% of which appear only once. This CDR3 comprises 13 residues. CDR1 and CDR2 from the germline V gene are SGHRS and YFSETQ. Deletions cut 6 bases from V and 3 bases from J, with 12 bases between. This clone was observed once. The genes are TRBV5-1 and TRBJ1-1, with no clear D. Material: peripheral blood, obtained in the first trimester of pregnancy. This clonotype was obtained from a female donor in good health, enrolled as a control in a pregnancy study. CDR3 loop: CASTADWDTEAFF. DNA for the CDR3: TGCGCCAGCACCGCGGACTGGGACACTGAAGCTTTCTTT. Together with reference TRBV5-1 and TRBJ1-1, the CDR3 gives the full variable domain: KAGVTQTPRYLIKTRGQQVTLSCSPISGHRSVSWYQQTPGQGLQFLFEYFSETQRNKGNFPGRFSGRQFSNSRSEMNVSTLELGDSALYLCASTADWDTEAFFGQGTRLTVV.